The clone carrying this T cell receptor (beta chain) has more than one count but fewer than ten. Antigen specificity is unknown. This specimen belongs to a study of T cells in Graves' hyperthyroidism and ophthalmopathy. Study-wide findings and caveats: The model forecast ophthalmopathy, anticipating it by a median approximately 6.2 months before onset.

From RNA transcripts, TCR beta CDR3 regions were amplified. TCR CDR3 regions were first amplified by RT-PCR with HTBI primers. TCRdb processed the multiplex PCR reads anew with MiXCR; each CDR3 protein has one entry. The data hold over 250,000 distinct CDR3 sequences, with 20% to 30% observed a single time. This CDR3 has 16 amino acids. In germline, CDR1 is SGHNT, CDR2 YENEEA. The ends lost 6 bases at V and 0 bases at J; junction bases unmatched: 10. The receptor was derived from a man aged 40-50 years with Graves' hyperthyroidism that later progressed to Graves' ophthalmopathy. The V gene is TRBV11-3, the J gene TRBJ1-1, with TRBD1 identical over 7 bases. Sample: blood. CDR3 protein: CASRAGQPGMNTEAFF. The CDR3 coding sequence is TGTGCCAGCAGGGCGGGACAGCCCGGCATGAACACTGAAGCTTTCTTT.